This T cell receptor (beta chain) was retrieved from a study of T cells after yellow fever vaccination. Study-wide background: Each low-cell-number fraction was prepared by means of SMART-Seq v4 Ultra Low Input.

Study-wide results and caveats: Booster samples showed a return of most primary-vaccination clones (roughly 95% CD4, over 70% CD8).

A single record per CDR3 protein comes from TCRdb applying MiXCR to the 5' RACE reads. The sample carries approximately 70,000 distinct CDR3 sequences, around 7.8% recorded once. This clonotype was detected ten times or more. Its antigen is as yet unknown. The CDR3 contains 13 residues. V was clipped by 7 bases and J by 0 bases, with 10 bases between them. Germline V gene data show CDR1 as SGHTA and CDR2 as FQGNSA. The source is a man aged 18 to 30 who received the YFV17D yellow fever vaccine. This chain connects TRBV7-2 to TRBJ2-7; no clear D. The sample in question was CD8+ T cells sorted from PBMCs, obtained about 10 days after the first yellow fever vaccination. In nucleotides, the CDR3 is TGTGCCAGCACCTCCCATCCCTCCTACGAGCAGTACTTC. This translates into CASTSHPSYEQYF.